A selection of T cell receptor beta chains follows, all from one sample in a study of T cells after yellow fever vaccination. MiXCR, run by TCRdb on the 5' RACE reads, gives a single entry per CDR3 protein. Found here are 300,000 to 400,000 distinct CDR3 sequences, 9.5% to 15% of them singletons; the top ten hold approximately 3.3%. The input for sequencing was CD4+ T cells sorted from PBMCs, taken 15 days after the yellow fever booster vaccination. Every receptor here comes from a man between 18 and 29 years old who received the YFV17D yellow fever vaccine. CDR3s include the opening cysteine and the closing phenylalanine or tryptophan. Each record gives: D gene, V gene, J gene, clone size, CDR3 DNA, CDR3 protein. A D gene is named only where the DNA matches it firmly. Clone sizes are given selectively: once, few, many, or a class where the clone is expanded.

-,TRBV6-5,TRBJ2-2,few,TGTGCCAGCAGGGCCTGGACGTCCACCGGGGAGCTGTTTTTT,CASRAWTSTGELFF
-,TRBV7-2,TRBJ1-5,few,TGTGCCAGCAGCCAGTACGGGGGTCCAGGGCCCCAGCATTTT,CASSQYGGPGPQHF
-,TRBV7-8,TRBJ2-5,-,TGTGCCAGCAGCTTCTCCGGGGGACACATCCAAGAGACCCAGTACTTC,CASSFSGGHIQETQYF
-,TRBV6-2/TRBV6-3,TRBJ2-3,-,TGTGCCAGCACCGATCGAAGCCCAGATACGCAGTATTTT,CASTDRSPDTQYF
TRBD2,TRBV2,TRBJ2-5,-,TGTGCCAGCAGTGGGGGACTAGCGGGGGGACAGACCCAGTACTTC,CASSGGLAGGQTQYF
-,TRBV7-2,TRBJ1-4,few,TGTGCCAGCAGCTTAGGACAGGCAACTAATGAAAAACTGTTTTTT,CASSLGQATNEKLFF
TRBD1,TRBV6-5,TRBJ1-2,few,TGTGCCAGCAGTTACCGTCCCGGGACAGGGTGGCGAAACTATGGCTACACCTTC,CASSYRPGTGWRNYGYTF
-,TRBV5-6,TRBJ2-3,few,TGTGCCAGCAGCTTGGATCGGGGAAAGGACACAGATACGCAGTATTTT,CASSLDRGKDTDTQYF
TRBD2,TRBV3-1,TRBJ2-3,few,TGTGCCAGCAGCTCTCAAGCGGGGACCGGCACAGATACGCAGTATTTT,CASSSQAGTGTDTQYF
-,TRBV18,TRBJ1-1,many,TGTGCCAGCTCACCCATGACAGTTGAAGCTTTCTTT,CASSPMTVEAFF